This TCR beta chain derives from a study of blood T cell repertoires in COVID-19 (dated by TCRdb to about 2020). At the level of the whole study: The collaborator samples originated in the United States, Italy and Spain and spanned the acute and convalescent phases of COVID-19. The repertoires were made available in a free public database intended to serve as a resource for research on the immune response to SARS-CoV-2. Sample metadata almost always included a de-identified subject ID, COVID-19 status, age in years and sex. The samples were drawn from two sources: the first 160 participants of the ongoing ImmuneRACE study, and approximately 1,300 subjects contributed by 6 global collaborators. Where available, HLA class I and class II types were obtained from metadata supplied by the sample provider rather than from assay-based typing. The material from the prospective study consisted of cDNA or gDNA derived from T cells, B-cell-depleted T cells, or PBMCs. Subjects who had been exposed to COVID-19, were actively infected with it, or had recovered from it provided the deeply sampled blood TCRbeta repertoires that made up the dataset.

About this clone itself: There is no known antigen for this receptor. Base qualities are missing; no much larger clone stands one base away.

TCRbeta CDR3 regions were amplified from genomic DNA by means of the immunoSEQ Assay, a bias-controlled multiplex PCR. The authors processed their data as follows. The number of nucleated cells in each sample was estimated by amplification of reference gene primers within the assay. To quantify the absolute abundance of each unique TCRbeta CDR3 rearrangement, sequence reads were collapsed and filtered. For each sample, productive Simpson clonality was calculated as the square root of Simpson's diversity index across productive rearrangements. TCRdb's version of the immuneACCESS table is confined to in-frame rearrangements and falls short of the full clone set. An unresolved V gene accounts for under half of the shortfall where checked; the remainder is of unknown origin. From that table come the V and J calls and clone size; the DNA was used to work out D and trimming. The sample table lists 50,000 to 70,000 clones, more than 70% of them with a count of one. The ten largest clones add up to 5.5% to 8% of the sample.

Relative to germline, V is 8 bases shorter and J is 4 bases shorter, with 14 bases between their ends. There are 14 amino acids in the CDR3, from cysteine to phenylalanine inclusive. Only CDR3 DNA is held: 42 bases, read in frame from base 1. CDR1 and CDR2, looked up from the germline V gene, are SGHVS and FQNEAQ. The collaborating institutions used their own protocols to collect whole blood in K2EDTA tubes. For TCRbeta analysis, collaborators shipped samples in one of three forms: frozen whole blood, isolated PBMCs, or DNA extracted from either of those sample types. Results and caveats for the whole study, not just this receptor: The amount of clinical and demographic metadata varied by source and participant and was provided uncurated.

Sequenced input: peripheral blood. This clonotype was obtained from a man aged 45 to 65 with active COVID-19. Recombination connected TRBV7-8 to TRBJ1-4, with the D gene too uncertain to name. CDR3 sequence: CASGRGRVNEKLFF. The nucleotides read TGTGCCAGCGGGCGTGGAAGAGTTAATGAAAAACTGTTTTTT. Joined to the reference TRBV7-8 and TRBJ1-4 proteins, this CDR3 gives the full variable domain: GAGVSQSPRYKVAKRGQDVALRCDPISGHVSLFWYQQALGQGPEFLTYFQNEAQLDKSGLPSDRFFAERPEGSVSTLKIQRTQQEDSAVYLCASGRGRVNEKLFFGSGTQLSVL.